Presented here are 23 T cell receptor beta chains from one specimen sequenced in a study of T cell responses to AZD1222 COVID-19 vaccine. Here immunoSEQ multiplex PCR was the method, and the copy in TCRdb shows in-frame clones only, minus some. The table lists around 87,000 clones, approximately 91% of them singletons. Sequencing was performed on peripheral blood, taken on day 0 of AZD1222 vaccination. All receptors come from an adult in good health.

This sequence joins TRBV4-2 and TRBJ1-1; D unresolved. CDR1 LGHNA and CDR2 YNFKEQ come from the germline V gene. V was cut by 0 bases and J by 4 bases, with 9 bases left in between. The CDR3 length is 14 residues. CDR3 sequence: CASSQELGGTEAFF. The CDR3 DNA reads TGTGCCAGCAGCCAAGAGTTGGGTGGCACTGAAGCTTTCTTT.

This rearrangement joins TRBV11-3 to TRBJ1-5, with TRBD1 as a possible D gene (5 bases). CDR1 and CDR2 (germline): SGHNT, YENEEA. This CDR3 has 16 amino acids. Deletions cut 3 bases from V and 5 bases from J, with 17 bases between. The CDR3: CASSFRVRGYHQPQHF. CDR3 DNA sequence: TGTGCCAGCAGCTTTCGGGTGCGGGGGTACCATCAGCCCCAGCATTTT.

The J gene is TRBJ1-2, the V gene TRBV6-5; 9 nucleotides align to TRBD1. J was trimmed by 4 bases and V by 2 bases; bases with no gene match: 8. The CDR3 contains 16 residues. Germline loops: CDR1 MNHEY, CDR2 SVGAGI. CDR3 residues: CASSYAGQGNFYGYTF. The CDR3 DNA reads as TGTGCCAGCAGTTACGCGGGACAGGGAAACTTCTATGGCTACACCTTC.

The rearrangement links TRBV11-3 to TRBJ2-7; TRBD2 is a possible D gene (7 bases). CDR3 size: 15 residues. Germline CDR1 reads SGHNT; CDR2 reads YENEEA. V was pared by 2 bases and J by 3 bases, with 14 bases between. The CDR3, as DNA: TGTGCCAGCAGCTTAAGGGGGGGCTTAAACTACGAGCAGTACTTC. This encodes CASSLRGGLNYEQYF.

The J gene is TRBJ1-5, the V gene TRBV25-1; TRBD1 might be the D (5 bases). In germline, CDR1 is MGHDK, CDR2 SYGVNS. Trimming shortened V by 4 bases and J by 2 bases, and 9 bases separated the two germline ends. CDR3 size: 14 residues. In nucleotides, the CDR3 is TGTGCCAGCAGTGCAGGGCATGGCAATCAGCCCCAGCATTTT. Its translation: CASSAGHGNQPQHF.

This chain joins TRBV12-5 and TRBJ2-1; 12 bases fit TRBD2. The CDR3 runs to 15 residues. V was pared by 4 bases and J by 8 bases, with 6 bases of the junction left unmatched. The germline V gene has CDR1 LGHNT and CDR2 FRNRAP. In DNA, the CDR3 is TGTGCTAGTGGTTCGAGACTAGCGGGGGTCGATGAGCAGTTCTTC. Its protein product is CASGSRLAGVDEQFF.

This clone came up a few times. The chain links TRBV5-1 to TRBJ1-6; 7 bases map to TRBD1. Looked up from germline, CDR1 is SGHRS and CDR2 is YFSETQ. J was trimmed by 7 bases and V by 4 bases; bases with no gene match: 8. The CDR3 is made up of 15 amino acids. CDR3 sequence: CASSPTGTDNSPLHF. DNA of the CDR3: TGCGCCAGCAGCCCGACCGGGACAGACAATTCACCCCTCCACTTT.

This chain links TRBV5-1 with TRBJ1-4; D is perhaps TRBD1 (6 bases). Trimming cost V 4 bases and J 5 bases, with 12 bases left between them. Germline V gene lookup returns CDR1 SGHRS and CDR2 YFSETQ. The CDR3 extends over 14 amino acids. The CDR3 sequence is CASSPKDRNEKLFF. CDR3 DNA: TGCGCCAGCAGCCCCAAAGACAGGAATGAAAAACTGTTTTTT.

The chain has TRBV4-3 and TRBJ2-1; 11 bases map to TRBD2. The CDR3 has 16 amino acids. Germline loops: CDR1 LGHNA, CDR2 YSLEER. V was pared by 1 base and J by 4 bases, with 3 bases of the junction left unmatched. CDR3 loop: CASSQGGLAAYNEQFF. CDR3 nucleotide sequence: TGCGCCAGCAGCCAAGGGGGACTAGCGGCTTACAATGAGCAGTTCTTC.

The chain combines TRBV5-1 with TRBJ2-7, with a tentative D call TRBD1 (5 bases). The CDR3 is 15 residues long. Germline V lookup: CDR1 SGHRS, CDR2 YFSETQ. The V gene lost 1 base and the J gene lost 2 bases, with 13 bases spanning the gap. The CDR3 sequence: CASSLYGASPYEQYF. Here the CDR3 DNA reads TGCGCCAGCAGCTTGTATGGGGCCTCTCCCTACGAGCAGTACTTC.

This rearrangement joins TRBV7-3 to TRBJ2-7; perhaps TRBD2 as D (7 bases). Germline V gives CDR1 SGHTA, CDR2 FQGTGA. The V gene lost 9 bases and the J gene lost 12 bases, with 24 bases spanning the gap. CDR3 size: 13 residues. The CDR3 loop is CASSPNGEGHLYF. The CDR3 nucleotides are TGTGCCAGTTCCCCCAACGGGGAGGGACATTTGTACTTC.

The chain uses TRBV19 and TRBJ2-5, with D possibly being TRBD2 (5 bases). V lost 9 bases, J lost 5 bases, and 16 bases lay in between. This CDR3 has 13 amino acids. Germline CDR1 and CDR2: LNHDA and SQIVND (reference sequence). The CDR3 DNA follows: TGTGCCAGCACTAGACGGCTCTGGGAGACCCAGTACTTC. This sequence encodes CASTRRLWETQYF.

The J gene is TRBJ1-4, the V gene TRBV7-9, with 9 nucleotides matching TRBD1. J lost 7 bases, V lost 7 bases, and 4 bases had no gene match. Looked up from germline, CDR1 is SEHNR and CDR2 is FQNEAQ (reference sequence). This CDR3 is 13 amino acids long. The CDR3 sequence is CASTPGQGEKLFF. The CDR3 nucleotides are TGTGCCAGCACCCCGGGACAGGGTGAAAAACTGTTTTTT.

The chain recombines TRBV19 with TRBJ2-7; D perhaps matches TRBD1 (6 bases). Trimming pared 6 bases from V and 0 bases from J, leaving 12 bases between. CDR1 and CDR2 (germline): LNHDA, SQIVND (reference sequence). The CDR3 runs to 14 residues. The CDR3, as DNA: TGTGCCAGTAGGCCGGGACACAGCTCCTACGAGCAGTACTTC. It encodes CASRPGHSSYEQYF.

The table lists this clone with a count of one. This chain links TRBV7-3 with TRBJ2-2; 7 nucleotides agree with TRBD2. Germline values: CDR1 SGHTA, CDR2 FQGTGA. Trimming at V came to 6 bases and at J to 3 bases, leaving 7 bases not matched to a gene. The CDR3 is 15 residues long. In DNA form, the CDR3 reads TGTGCCAGCAGTTTCCGGGGGGTTTACACCGGGGAGCTGTTTTTT. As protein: CASSFRGVYTGELFF.

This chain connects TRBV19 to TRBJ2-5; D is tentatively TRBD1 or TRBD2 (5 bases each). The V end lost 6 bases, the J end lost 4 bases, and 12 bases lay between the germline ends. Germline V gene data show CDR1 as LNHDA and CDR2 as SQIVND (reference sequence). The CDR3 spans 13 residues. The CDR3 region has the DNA TGTGCCAGTAGGAGGGGTCCCCGAGAGACCCAGTACTTC. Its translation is CASRRGPRETQYF.

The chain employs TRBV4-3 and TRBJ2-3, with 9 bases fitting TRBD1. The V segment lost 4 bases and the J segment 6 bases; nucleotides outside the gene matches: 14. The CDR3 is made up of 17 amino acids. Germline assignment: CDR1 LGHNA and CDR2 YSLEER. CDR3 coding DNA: TGCGCCAGCAGCCTTTTACCCTCACAGGGGGCAGGGGATACGCAGTATTTT. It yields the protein CASSLLPSQGAGDTQYF.

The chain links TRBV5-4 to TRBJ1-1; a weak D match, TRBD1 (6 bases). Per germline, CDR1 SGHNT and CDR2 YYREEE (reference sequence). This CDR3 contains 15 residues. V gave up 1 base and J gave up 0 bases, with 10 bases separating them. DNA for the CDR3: TGTGCCAGCAGCTTGACAGGGAACATGAACACTGAAGCTTTCTTT. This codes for CASSLTGNMNTEAFF.

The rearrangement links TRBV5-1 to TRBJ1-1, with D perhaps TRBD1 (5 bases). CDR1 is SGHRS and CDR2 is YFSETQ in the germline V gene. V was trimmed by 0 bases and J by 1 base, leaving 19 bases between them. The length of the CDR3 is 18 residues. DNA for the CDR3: TGCGCCAGCAGCTTGGCGATCTCATCCACGGGGGAGAACACTGAAGCTTTCTTT. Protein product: CASSLAISSTGENTEAFF.

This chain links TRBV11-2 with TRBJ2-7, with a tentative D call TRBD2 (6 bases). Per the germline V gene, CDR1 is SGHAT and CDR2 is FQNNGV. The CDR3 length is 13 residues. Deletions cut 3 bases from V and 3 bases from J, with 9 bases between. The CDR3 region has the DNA TGTGCCAGCAGCTTTGCTAGCGTCTACGAGCAGTACTTC. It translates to CASSFASVYEQYF.

The CDR3 reads CASSQDRGGRTEAFF. CDR3 in DNA: TGTGCCAGCAGCCAAGATCGGGGGGGCCGCACTGAAGCTTTCTTT. This sequence joins TRBV3-1 (or the pseudogene TRBV3-2) and TRBJ1-1, with TRBD1 as a possible D gene (6 bases). The V end was cut by 0 bases, the J end by 4 bases, with 12 bases between. The CDR3 consists of 15 residues. Looked up from germline, CDR1 is LGHDT and CDR2 is YNNKEL (reference sequence).

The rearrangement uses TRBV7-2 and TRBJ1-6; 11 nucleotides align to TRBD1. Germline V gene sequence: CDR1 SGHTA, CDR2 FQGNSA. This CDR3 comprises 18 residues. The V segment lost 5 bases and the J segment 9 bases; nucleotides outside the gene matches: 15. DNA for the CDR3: TGTGCCAGCAGCCCATTGGGGGGGCGCGGGACAGGGGGTTCACCCCTCCACTTT. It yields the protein CASSPLGGRGTGGSPLHF.

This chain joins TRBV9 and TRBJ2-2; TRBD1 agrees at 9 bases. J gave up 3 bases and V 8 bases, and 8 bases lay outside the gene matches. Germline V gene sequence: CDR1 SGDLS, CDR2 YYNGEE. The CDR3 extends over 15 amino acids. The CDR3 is CARPQGAQDTGELFF. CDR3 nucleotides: TGTGCCAGACCACAGGGGGCGCAGGACACCGGGGAGCTGTTTTTT.